The sequence of this T cell receptor (beta chain) was determined in a study of blood T cell repertoires in COVID-19. As for the study in general: The United States, Italy and Spain supplied acute and convalescent COVID-19 samples. Sources were T cells, B-cell-depleted T cells, or PBMCs; the material itself was cDNA or gDNA.

Per the study methods: Researchers report that nucleated cell counts were estimated from reference gene primer amplification. Libraries were prepared by immunoSEQ multiplex PCR; TCRdb keeps only in-frame clonotypes and omits some of them. Clone size and the V and J calls come from that table; the DNA yielded D and trimming. The sample records roughly 40,000 clones, roughly 73% being singletons. Per the germline V gene, CDR1 is SGHDT and CDR2 is YYEEEE. The V end lost 0 bases, the J end lost 4 bases, and 14 bases lay between the germline ends. CDR3 length: 16 amino acids. A few counts support this clone.

The specimen was peripheral blood. The rearrangement uses TRBV5-6 and TRBJ2-1; the D gene is possibly TRBD2 (5 bases). The TCR comes from a man at least 80 years old with acute or convalescent COVID-19. In DNA form, the CDR3 reads TGTGCCAGCAGCTTGGAGATCGGGGTGATTTACAATGAGCAGTTCTTC. Encoded protein: CASSLEIGVIYNEQFF.